This record concerns one T cell receptor beta chain sequence. The data are from a study of blood T cell repertoires in COVID-19. Turning to the study itself: The United States, Italy and Spain supplied acute and convalescent COVID-19 samples. The analysed material was cDNA or gDNA that came from T cells, B-cell-depleted T cells, or PBMCs.

Trimming left V 3 bases short and J 4 bases short, with 7 bases between. The germline CDR1 and CDR2 sequences are SSHAT and FNYEAQ (reference sequence). This CDR3 spans 13 amino acids. In the authors' workflow: Amplifying reference gene primers gave estimates of nucleated cell counts. Sequencing used immunoSEQ multiplex PCR; TCRdb keeps in-frame clones, though not all of them. D and trimming come from the DNA, and the V and J calls and clone size come from that table. The sample includes around 99,000 clones, 70% to 90% of them seen just once. The chain links TRBV7-7 to TRBJ2-1; weak D call: TRBD1 (6 bases). Sequencing input: peripheral blood. The clonotype was recovered from a man aged 50-59 years with active or convalescent COVID-19. CDR3 coding DNA: TGTGCCAGCAGCTTGGGGGCGTACAATGAGCAGTTCTTC. Residues: CASSLGAYNEQFF. Together with reference TRBV7-7 and TRBJ2-1, the CDR3 gives the full variable domain: GAGVSQSPRYKVTKRGQDVTLRCDPISSHATLYWYQQALGQGPEFLTYFNYEAQPDKSGLPSDRFSAERPEGSISTLTIQRTEQRDSAMYRCASSLGAYNEQFFGPGTRLTVL.